These 26 T cell receptor beta chains share one sample of origin, sequenced in a study of cytomegalovirus exposure and HLA in healthy donors. Researchers ran the PCR with 60 Vbeta and 13 Jbeta primers. Sequenced by immunoSEQ multiplex PCR; TCRdb stores in-frame clones only, minus some. The sample carries around 120,000 clones, about three quarters recorded once. Sequencing was done on a sample of PBMCs. Receptor source: a woman aged 40 to 50 in good health and CMV-seropositive.

V usage is TRBV28 and J usage is TRBJ1-5; D is possibly TRBD1 (5 bases). The CDR3 loop spans 14 amino acids. The germline CDR1 and CDR2 sequences are MDHEN and SYDVKM. V was cut by 7 bases and J by 1 base, with 11 bases left in between. The chain's CDR3 is CASNTGGSNQPQHF. CDR3 nucleotides: TGTGCCAGCAACACCGGGGGGAGCAATCAGCCCCAGCATTTT.

The rearrangement uses TRBV6-1 and TRBJ1-2; TRBD1 aligns across 7 bases. The CDR3 is 14 amino acids. Trimming cost V 2 bases and J 8 bases; bases outside gene matches: 8. CDR1 MNHNS and CDR2 SASEGT come from the germline V gene. In DNA, the CDR3 is TGTGCCAGCAGTGAAAGTCAGGGGGTCGAAGGCTACACCTTC. Translation: CASSESQGVEGYTF.

V gene TRBV5-1 combines with J gene TRBJ1-2; D unresolved. Germline V gene sequence: CDR1 SGHRS, CDR2 YFSETQ. The ends were cut back, 3 bases at V and 0 bases at J, with 12 bases in the middle. There are 15 residues in the CDR3. CDR3: CASSSLPGSNYGYTF. For the CDR3, the DNA is TGCGCCAGCAGCTCCCTCCCGGGGTCTAACTATGGCTACACCTTC.

The chain couples TRBV2 to TRBJ1-1; a possible D gene is TRBD1 (5 bases). Trimming removed 5 bases from V and 5 bases from J, with 12 bases in between. This CDR3 contains 13 residues. Germline lookup yields CDR1 SNHLY and CDR2 FYNNEI. Here the CDR3 DNA reads TGTGCCAGCAGTACATCAGGGTGGACTGAAGCTTTCTTT. The encoded protein is CASSTSGWTEAFF. The full variable domain, its missing parts supplied by reference TRBV2 and TRBJ1-1, is EPEVTQTPSHQVTQMGQEVILRCVPISNHLYFYWYRQILGQKVEFLVSFYNNEISEKSEIFDDQFSVERPDGSNFTLKIRSTKLEDSAMYFCASSTSGWTEAFFGQGTRLTVV.

This clone was seen just once. The CDR3 DNA is TGCGCCAGCAGCCAAGATCTGGCGGGGGGTGACCAAGAGACCCAGTACTTC. Its protein product is CASSQDLAGGDQETQYF. The chain employs TRBV4-3 and TRBJ2-5; 8 bases are a match to TRBD2. V shed 0 bases, J shed 0 bases, and the junction held 6 bases outside the gene matches. Germline V gene sequence: CDR1 LGHNA, CDR2 YSLEER. The CDR3 totals 17 residues.

This chain uses TRBV18 with TRBJ2-3; D may be TRBD2 (7 bases). Germline CDR1 and CDR2: KGHSH and LQKENI. V was cut by 6 bases and J by 3 bases, with 16 bases left in between. The CDR3 totals 15 residues. The CDR3 DNA reads as TGTGCCAGCTCGACCACGGGGGGCGAGACAGATACGCAGTATTTT. Its translation is CASSTTGGETDTQYF.

The V gene is TRBV7-2, the J gene TRBJ1-2, with 7 bases lining up with TRBD1. The V gene end was trimmed by 4 bases and the J gene end by 5 bases; junction bases not matched to a gene: 7. Per the germline V gene, CDR1 is SGHTA and CDR2 is FQGNSA. This CDR3 comprises 14 residues. The CDR3 sequence is CASSSTTGLYGYTF. CDR3 nucleotides: TGTGCCAGCAGCTCCACGACAGGGTTATATGGCTACACCTTC.

V and J are TRBV7-9 and TRBJ1-4, with D unresolved. Germline CDR1 is SEHNR and CDR2 is FQNEAQ (reference sequence). The CDR3 is 15 residues long. Trimming cost V 4 bases and J 4 bases, with 13 bases left between them. Here the CDR3 reads CASSSHSPFNEKLFF. The DNA for the CDR3 is TGTGCCAGCAGCTCACACAGCCCCTTTAATGAAAAACTGTTTTTT.

The chain carries TRBV5-1 and TRBJ2-1, with D possibly TRBD2 on 6 matching bases. The length of the CDR3 is 13 residues. Trimming removed 4 bases from V and 9 bases from J, with 14 bases in between. Germline lookup yields CDR1 SGHRS and CDR2 YFSETQ. This chain's CDR3 is CASSGGLLPEQFF. Written as DNA, the CDR3 is TGCGCCAGCAGCGGGGGACTCCTTCCTGAGCAGTTCTTC.

This sequence joins TRBV10-3 and TRBJ2-6; tentatively, D is TRBD1 (5 bases). Germline CDR1 ENHRY, CDR2 SYGVKD. CDR3 length: 15 residues. Trimming took 2 bases from V and 1 from J, leaving 6 bases between them. This chain's CDR3 is CAISEQGSGANVLTF. CDR3 in DNA: TGTGCCATCAGTGAGCAGGGTTCTGGGGCCAACGTCCTGACTTTC.

CDR3 sequence: CASSLAGQGNYGYTF. As DNA, the CDR3 is TGTGCCAGCAGCTTAGCGGGACAGGGAAACTATGGCTACACCTTC. The chain uses TRBV7-2 and TRBJ1-2; 9 positions match TRBD1. V dropped 0 bases and J dropped 2; count of bases not matched to a gene: 1. The length of the CDR3 is 15 residues. Germline CDR1 reads SGHTA; CDR2 reads FQGNSA. The variable domain in full, completed from reference TRBV7-2 and TRBJ1-2, reads GAGVSQSPSNKVTEKGKDVELRCDPISGHTALYWYRQSLGQGLEFLIYFQGNSAPDKSGLPSDRFSAERTGGSVSTLTIQRTQQEDSAVYLCASSLAGQGNYGYTFGSGTRLTVV.

V and J are TRBV5-1 and TRBJ1-6, with D possibly TRBD1 on 5 matching bases. Trimming removed 6 bases at V and 0 bases at J, with 7 bases between. This CDR3 spans 14 amino acids. The germline V gene encodes CDR1 SGHRS and CDR2 YFSETQ. The CDR3 sequence: CASKDSSYNSPLHF. CDR3 DNA sequence: TGCGCCAGCAAAGACAGCTCCTATAATTCACCCCTCCACTTT.

In its sample, this clone was seen a few times. The chain uses TRBV4-1 and TRBJ2-3, with 13 nucleotides matching TRBD2. Per germline, CDR1 MGHRA and CDR2 YSYEKL. With 1 base clipped from V and 0 bases from J, the junction kept 1 base outside the gene matches. The length of the CDR3 is 17 residues. CDR3 in DNA: TGCGCCAGCAGCCAAGGACTAGCGGGGGGTAGCACAGATACGCAGTATTTT. Translated: CASSQGLAGGSTDTQYF.

The rearrangement joins TRBV20-1 to TRBJ2-7; D not resolved. The germline CDR1 and CDR2 sequences are DFQATT and SNEGSKA (reference sequence). The germline V and J ends were trimmed by 0 bases and 10 bases, with 10 bases remaining between them. CDR3 size: 11 residues. DNA of the CDR3: TGCAGTGCTAGAGATCTAGAGAGCCAGTACTTC. It encodes CSARDLESQYF.

The rearrangement joins TRBV10-3 to TRBJ2-3; D is ambiguous. Germline CDR1 reads ENHRY; CDR2 reads SYGVKD. The CDR3 loop spans 12 amino acids. V lost 3 bases and J 4 bases, leaving 5 bases between the germline ends. The CDR3 is CAISDPADTQYF. CDR3 DNA sequence: TGTGCCATCAGTGACCCAGCAGATACGCAGTATTTT.

This clone showed up just once. The V call is TRBV14, the J call TRBJ1-6; D not certain. Trimming took 3 bases from V and 8 from J, leaving 8 bases between them. The CDR3 extends over 13 amino acids. The germline gives CDR1 SGHDN, CDR2 FVKESK. Here the CDR3 DNA reads TGTGCCAGCAGCCAGAATGGCCATTCACCCCTCCACTTT. Protein sequence: CASSQNGHSPLHF.

The chain joins TRBV4-3 to TRBJ2-3, with a tentative D call TRBD1 (6 bases). V dropped 4 bases and J dropped 2 bases, with 13 bases sitting between them. Germline CDR1 is LGHNA and CDR2 is YSLEER. The CDR3 sequence is 15 residues long. Here the CDR3 reads CASSRGTPTTDTQYF. DNA for the CDR3: TGCGCCAGCAGCCGAGGGACACCTACCACAGATACGCAGTATTTT.

The rearrangement joins TRBV2 to TRBJ1-3; D possibly corresponds to TRBD1 (6 bases). Deletions cut 7 bases from V and 6 bases from J, with 13 bases between. Germline V gene lookup returns CDR1 SNHLY and CDR2 FYNNEI. CDR3 size: 13 residues. The CDR3 nucleotides are TGTGCCAGCACTCAGGGGAGGGAAAACACCATATATTTT. Translated, it gives CASTQGRENTIYF.

This sequence joins TRBV4-2 and TRBJ2-5; D is unresolved. V gave up 1 base and J gave up 7 bases, with 19 bases separating them. This CDR3 comprises 16 residues. Germline V gene lookup returns CDR1 LGHNA and CDR2 YNFKEQ. Written as DNA, the CDR3 is TGTGCCAGCAGCCAAGTACATTCCGGGTCCGTCGGGACCCAGTACTTC. Translation gives CASSQVHSGSVGTQYF.

Only a few counts were recorded for this clone. The chain carries TRBV18 and TRBJ2-5; TRBD2 matches 11 bases. Germline V gene sequence: CDR1 KGHSH, CDR2 LQKENI. J gave up 1 base and V 3 bases, and 1 base lay outside the gene matches. The CDR3 sequence is 15 residues long. The CDR3 nucleotides read TGTGCCAGCTCACCTAGCGGGGGGGTCCAAGAGACCCAGTACTTC. Its translation is CASSPSGGVQETQYF.

The chain combines TRBV19 with TRBJ1-5; D is perhaps TRBD1 (5 bases). This CDR3 contains 14 residues. The V end was cut by 1 base, the J end by 7 bases, with 11 bases between. Per the germline V gene, CDR1 is LNHDA and CDR2 is SQIVND (reference sequence). The CDR3 sequence is CASSIALRGQPQHF. The CDR3 region has the DNA TGTGCCAGTAGTATAGCGTTGCGGGGGCAGCCCCAGCATTTT.

This chain connects TRBV5-1 to TRBJ1-2; D unclear. The CDR3 covers 12 residues. In germline, CDR1 is SGHRS, CDR2 YFSETQ. V lost 4 bases to trimming and J lost 1 base, with 5 bases between them. DNA for the CDR3: TGCGCCAGCAGCGCCAGTAACTATGGCTACACCTTC. It encodes CASSASNYGYTF.

This clone appeared once. V usage is TRBV7-9 and J usage is TRBJ1-2, with TRBD1 matching over 7 bases. CDR1 and CDR2 (germline): SEHNR, FQNEAQ (reference sequence). V lost 4 bases to trimming and J lost 4 bases; unmatched junction nucleotides: 6. The CDR3 extends over 14 amino acids. CDR3 DNA: TGTGCCAGCAGCTCAGGACAGGAATTCTATGGCTACACCTTC. Protein sequence: CASSSGQEFYGYTF.

The rearrangement joins TRBV5-6 to TRBJ2-7; 7 bases align to TRBD1. The CDR3 length is 15 residues. J was trimmed by 3 bases and V by 3 bases; bases with no gene match: 9. Germline-derived CDR1 and CDR2 are SGHDT and YYEEEE. CDR3 nucleotides: TGTGCCAGCAGCTCTCCGAGACAGGGCTTCTACGAGCAGTACTTC. Its protein product is CASSSPRQGFYEQYF. Using reference TRBV5-6 and TRBJ2-7 for the parts outside the CDR3, the full variable domain is DAGVTQSPTHLIKTRGQQVTLRCSPKSGHDTVSWYQQALGQGPQFIFQYYEEEERQRGNFPDRFSGHQFPNYSSELNVNALLLGDSALYLCASSSPRQGFYEQYFGPGTRLTVT.

The chain joins TRBV7-2 to TRBJ1-1; D is undetermined. The length of the CDR3 is 15 residues. Trimming stripped 2 bases from V and 6 bases from J, with 16 bases between. Germline-derived CDR1 and CDR2 are SGHTA and FQGNSA. CDR3 loop: CASSLTRNQVPEAFF. The CDR3 DNA sequence: TGTGCCAGCAGCTTAACCAGGAACCAGGTACCTGAAGCTTTCTTT.

V gene TRBV5-1 combines with J gene TRBJ2-3, with a possible D match to TRBD1 (5 bases). V was shortened by 0 bases and J by 2 bases, with 7 bases between the two germline ends. Germline CDR1 SGHRS, CDR2 YFSETQ. This CDR3 spans 14 amino acids. The CDR3 here is CASSLAGNTDTQYF. For the CDR3, the DNA is TGCGCCAGCAGCTTGGCAGGGAACACAGATACGCAGTATTTT.